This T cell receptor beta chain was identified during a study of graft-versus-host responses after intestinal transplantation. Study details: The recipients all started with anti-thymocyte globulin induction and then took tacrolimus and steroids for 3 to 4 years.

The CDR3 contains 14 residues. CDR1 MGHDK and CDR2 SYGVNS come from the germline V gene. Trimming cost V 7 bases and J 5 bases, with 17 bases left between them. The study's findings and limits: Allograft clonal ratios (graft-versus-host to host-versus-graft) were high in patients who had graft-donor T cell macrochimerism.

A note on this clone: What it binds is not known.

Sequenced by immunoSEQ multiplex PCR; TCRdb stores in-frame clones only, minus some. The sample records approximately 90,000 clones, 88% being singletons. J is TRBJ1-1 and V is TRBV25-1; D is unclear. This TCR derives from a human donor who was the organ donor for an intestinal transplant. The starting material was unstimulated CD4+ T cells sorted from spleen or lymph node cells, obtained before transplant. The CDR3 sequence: CASKAQAGRTEAFF. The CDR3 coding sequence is TGTGCCAGCAAGGCCCAGGCAGGCCGTACTGAAGCTTTCTTT. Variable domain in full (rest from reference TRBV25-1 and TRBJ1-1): EADIYQTPRYLVIGTGKKITLECSQTMGHDKMYWYQQDPGMELHLIHYSYGVNSTEKGDLSSESTVSRIRTEHFPLTLESARPSHTSQYLCASKAQAGRTEAFFGQGTRLTVV.